These T cell receptor beta chains were read from a single sample in a study of blood T cell repertoires in COVID-19. Generated by immunoSEQ multiplex PCR, the TCRdb table keeps only in-frame clones and is missing some. The sample has nearly 60,000 clones, about 85% seen once. Sequencing was performed on peripheral blood. The receptors originated from a man in his forties with active COVID-19. CDR3s include the opening cysteine and the closing phenylalanine or tryptophan. The order of the fields is clone size, V gene, J gene, D gene, CDR3 protein, CDR3 DNA. D genes are given only for firm matches. Size is omitted from some rows. Given values are once, few, many or a class for expanded clones.

>-|TRBV11-2|TRBJ2-3|TRBD2
CASRKLAGGSDTQYF
TGTGCCAGCAGGAAACTAGCGGGAGGGTCAGATACGCAGTATTTT
>-|TRBV6-5|TRBJ2-5|-
CASSLTGETQYF
TGTGCCAGCAGTCTGACAGGAGAGACCCAGTACTTC
>-|TRBV5-4|TRBJ2-1|-
CASSLGRSYNEQFF
TGTGCCAGCAGCTTGGGGAGATCCTACAATGAGCAGTTCTTC
>-|TRBV9|TRBJ2-5|TRBD2
CASSVRGGETQYF
TGTGCCAGCAGCGTGAGGGGAGGGGAGACCCAGTACTTC
>-|TRBV7-9|TRBJ2-3|TRBD2
CASSQTSGRPTDTQYF
TGTGCCAGCAGCCAGACTAGCGGGAGACCCACAGATACGCAGTATTTT
>-|TRBV28|TRBJ1-4|-
CASSLSGKDLNEKLFF
TGTGCCAGCAGTTTATCAGGGAAAGACCTAAATGAAAAACTGTTTTTT
>-|TRBV28|TRBJ1-6|-
CASSLGGEGNSPLHF
TGTGCCAGCAGCCTGGGGGGGGAAGGAAATTCACCCCTCCACTTT
>-|TRBV6-5|TRBJ1-2|-
CASSPGLNYGYTF
TGTGCCAGCAGTCCGGGACTTAACTATGGCTACACCTTC
>-|TRBV25-1|TRBJ2-1|-
CASSELEAGPNEQFF
TGTGCCAGCAGTGAACTTGAGGCGGGCCCCAATGAGCAGTTCTTC
>-|TRBV25-1|TRBJ1-4|-
CASSVGGSEKLFF
TGTGCCAGCAGTGTCGGGGGATCTGAAAAACTGTTTTTT
>-|TRBV5-1|TRBJ2-5|-
CASSLVGVGKGETQYF
TGCGCCAGCAGCTTGGTCGGGGTGGGAAAGGGAGAGACCCAGTACTTC
>-|TRBV24-1|TRBJ2-1|TRBD2
CATSEPTSGRWNEQFF
TGTGCCACCAGTGAACCAACTAGCGGGAGATGGAATGAGCAGTTCTTC
>-|TRBV10-3|TRBJ1-5|-
CAISEAPGGLYSNQPQHF
TGTGCCATCAGTGAGGCACCGGGGGGCCTATATAGCAATCAGCCCCAGCATTTT
>-|TRBV7-9|TRBJ2-5|-
CASSVGTLTQETQYF
TGTGCCAGCAGCGTCGGGACACTCACTCAAGAGACCCAGTACTTC
>-|TRBV7-3|TRBJ2-3|-
CASSLSLADTQYF
TGTGCCAGCAGCTTAAGTCTCGCAGATACGCAGTATTTT
>-|TRBV5-1|TRBJ2-1|-
CASSLLRDQAPRNEQFF
TGCGCCAGCAGCTTGTTGAGGGATCAGGCCCCAAGAAATGAGCAGTTCTTC
>-|TRBV19|TRBJ1-5|TRBD1
CASRTLDRGNQPQHF
TGTGCCAGTAGGACCTTAGACAGGGGCAATCAGCCCCAGCATTTT
>-|TRBV30|TRBJ1-4|TRBD1
CAWGTGVTNEKLFF
TGTGCCTGGGGGACAGGGGTAACTAATGAAAAACTGTTTTTT
>-|TRBV30|TRBJ2-7|-
CAWSGGIHEQYF
TGTGCCTGGTCCGGCGGGATCCACGAGCAGTACTTC
>once|TRBV2|TRBJ1-5|TRBD1
CASSETGSSRNQPQHF
TGTGCCAGCAGTGAGACAGGGTCAAGCCGGAATCAGCCCCAGCATTTT
>-|TRBV27|TRBJ2-1|TRBD1
CASSLSIQGGEQFF
TGTGCCAGCAGTTTATCGATACAGGGGGGAGAGCAGTTCTTC
>once|TRBV7-3|TRBJ2-2|-
CASSLTSGPNTGELFF
TGTGCCAGCAGCTTAACGTCAGGGCCGAACACCGGGGAGCTGTTTTTT
>-|TRBV27|TRBJ1-2|TRBD1
CASSLSGTGTYGYTF
TGTGCCAGCAGTTTATCTGGGACAGGAACGTATGGCTACACCTTC
>-|TRBV19|TRBJ2-3|-
CASSPTGGTDTQYF
TGTGCCAGTAGTCCAACCGGAGGAACAGATACGCAGTATTTT
>-|TRBV7-6|TRBJ2-7|TRBD1
CASSPWGDRGYEQYF
TGTGCCAGCAGCCCCTGGGGGGACAGGGGCTACGAGCAGTACTTC
>-|TRBV5-1|TRBJ1-5|-
CASRRTGTPGQPQHF
TGCGCCAGCAGACGTACCGGGACACCGGGGCAGCCCCAGCATTTT
>-|TRBV6-1|TRBJ2-5|-
CASSEDYGETQYF
TGTGCCAGCAGTGAAGACTATGGAGAGACCCAGTACTTC
>-|TRBV5-1|TRBJ2-7|TRBD2
CASTLAGGSRKEQYF
TGCGCCAGCACCCTGGCCGGCGGGAGCAGGAAAGAACAGTACTTC
>-|TRBV29-1|TRBJ2-3|TRBD1
CSVENPGQAVDTQYF
TGCAGCGTTGAGAACCCGGGACAGGCGGTAGACACGCAGTATTTT
>-|TRBV7-2|TRBJ2-1|-
CASSFSSASRSSYNEQFF
TGTGCCAGCAGCTTCAGTTCAGCTAGCCGAAGCTCCTACAATGAGCAGTTCTTC
>-|TRBV5-1|TRBJ2-2|TRBD1
CASSSDRDSVTGELFF
TGCGCCAGCAGCTCCGACAGGGATTCAGTCACCGGGGAGCTGTTTTTT
>few|TRBV28|TRBJ1-5|TRBD1
CASSFFGQVGQPQHF
TGTGCCAGCAGTTTCTTCGGACAGGTGGGTCAGCCCCAGCATTTT
>-|TRBV7-2|TRBJ1-1|-
CASSPEVDTEAFF
TGTGCCAGCAGTCCCGAAGTAGACACTGAAGCTTTCTTT
>-|TRBV6-1|TRBJ1-5|TRBD1
CASSEADRATRPQHF
TGTGCCAGCAGTGAAGCCGACAGGGCCACCCGGCCCCAGCATTTT
>-|TRBV9|TRBJ2-4|-
CASSVGLENIQYF
TGTGCCAGCAGCGTAGGGCTAGAGAACATTCAGTACTTC
>few|TRBV11-1|TRBJ2-7|TRBD2
CASSLMGGGGSYEQYF
TGTGCCAGCAGCTTAATGGGCGGCGGGGGATCCTACGAGCAGTACTTC
>-|TRBV30|TRBJ2-3|-
CAWALAPRTDTQYF
TGTGCCTGGGCCTTGGCACCTAGGACAGATACGCAGTATTTT
>-|TRBV27|TRBJ2-2|-
CASSLLAASANTGELFF
TGTGCCAGCAGTTTACTCGCGGCTAGCGCGAACACCGGGGAGCTGTTTTTT
>-|TRBV7-3|TRBJ2-1|TRBD1
CASSASGTGGSEEQFF
TGTGCCAGCAGCGCCTCGGGGACAGGGGGGTCCGAGGAGCAGTTCTTC
>once|TRBV5-1|TRBJ1-5|-
CASSLGGGVGQPQHF
TGCGCCAGCAGCTTGGGCGGGGGCGTGGGTCAGCCCCAGCATTTT
>-|TRBV7-9|TRBJ1-1|TRBD1
CASSLPGGDEAFF
TGTGCCAGCAGCCTGCCAGGGGGCGATGAAGCTTTCTTT
>once|TRBV2|TRBJ1-2|-
CASSAQQGRGYTF
TGTGCCAGCAGTGCCCAACAGGGTAGGGGCTACACCTTC
>-|TRBV18|TRBJ2-2|-
CASSPSGTLNTGELFF
TGTGCCAGCTCTCCCTCCGGGACTCTGAACACCGGGGAGCTGTTTTTT
>-|TRBV12-3/TRBV12-4|TRBJ1-1|-
CASSLLLNTEAFF
TGTGCCAGCAGTTTACTCCTGAACACTGAAGCTTTCTTT
>-|TRBV7-6|TRBJ1-1|-
CASSLGLGGGDTEAFF
TGTGCCAGCAGCTTAGGTTTAGGGGGAGGGGACACTGAAGCTTTCTTT
>-|TRBV30|TRBJ1-2|-
CAWSVEGPYGYTF
TGTGCCTGGAGTGTGGAGGGCCCCTATGGCTACACCTTC
>-|TRBV5-4|TRBJ1-6|-
CASSLDPRRGSPLHF
TGTGCCAGCAGCTTGGATCCTCGCCGGGGTTCACCCCTCCACTTT
>-|TRBV28|TRBJ1-2|TRBD1
CASYPGGGEGGYTF
TGTGCCAGCTACCCCGGAGGGGGCGAGGGGGGCTACACCTTC
>-|TRBV28|TRBJ2-2|TRBD1
CASSLTGTGNTGELFF
TGTGCCAGCAGTTTAACAGGGACAGGGAATACCGGGGAGCTGTTTTTT
>-|TRBV27|TRBJ2-7|TRBD1
CASTPFPGQGSTTYEQYF
TGTGCCAGCACCCCATTCCCGGGACAGGGGTCTACTACCTACGAGCAGTACTTC
>-|TRBV28|TRBJ1-2|-
CASNWGGGDGYTF
TGTGCCAGCAACTGGGGGGGAGGGGATGGCTACACCTTC
>-|TRBV14|TRBJ2-1|TRBD1
CASRRWTGRIGNNEQFF
TGTGCCAGCAGACGCTGGACAGGGCGGATTGGGAACAATGAGCAGTTCTTC
>-|TRBV28|TRBJ1-2|TRBD1
CASSLPTGDDYGYTF
TGTGCCAGCAGTTTACCGACAGGGGACGACTATGGCTACACCTTC